The present T cell receptor (beta chain) was sequenced within a study of human thymus T cells. CDR1 is SGHAT, CDR2 FQNNGV, per germline. This CDR3 contains 17 residues. Trimming removed 3 bases from V and 1 base from J, with 18 bases in between. On this clone: Its antigen is unidentified.

Some clones are missing from TCRdb's copy, which holds only in-frame ones; the method was immunoSEQ multiplex PCR. The sample contains some 120,000 clones, just under 95% of which appear only once. Resections removed during corrective heart surgery provided the thymus tissue used. Having corrective surgery for congenital heart defects, healthy Finnish infants were the ones who donated. Broader study findings: Thymic and blood repertoires seemed to show skewed V and J gene use. Overlap was high between thymic repertoires from unrelated individuals, as reported in related research.

Sequencing was carried out using thymus tissue. The receptor was isolated from a boy younger than two with a congenital heart defect but otherwise immunologically healthy. The chain has TRBV11-2 and TRBJ2-5; D is possibly TRBD2 (6 bases). CDR3: CASSFRGSGPFQETQYF. The CDR3 nucleotides read TGTGCCAGCAGCTTTAGGGGTAGCGGCCCGTTCCAAGAGACCCAGTACTTC.